This T cell receptor beta chain derives from a study of T-cell reconstitution after alpha-beta-depleted transplantation in children. Germline loops: CDR1 MNHEY, CDR2 SMNVEV (reference sequence). The CDR3 has 17 residues. V shed 0 bases and J 4 bases; nucleotides not matched to a gene: 9. Preparing the TCRbeta library involved the use of unique molecular identifiers. TCRdb redid the calling of the PCR reads with MiXCR, one entry per CDR3 protein. This table holds about 610,000 distinct CDR3 sequences, about 11% found once. V usage is TRBV27 and J usage is TRBJ2-1; the match to TRBD1 covers 7 bases. The sample was PBMCs from the stem cell graft donor, taken from the stem cell graft. The source is a human donor who donated a stem cell graft to a child with acute myeloid leukemia. The CDR3 sequence is CASSLSLRGRLYNEQFF. In nucleotides, the CDR3 is TGTGCCAGCAGTTTATCGTTGAGGGGGCGTTTGTACAATGAGCAGTTCTTC.